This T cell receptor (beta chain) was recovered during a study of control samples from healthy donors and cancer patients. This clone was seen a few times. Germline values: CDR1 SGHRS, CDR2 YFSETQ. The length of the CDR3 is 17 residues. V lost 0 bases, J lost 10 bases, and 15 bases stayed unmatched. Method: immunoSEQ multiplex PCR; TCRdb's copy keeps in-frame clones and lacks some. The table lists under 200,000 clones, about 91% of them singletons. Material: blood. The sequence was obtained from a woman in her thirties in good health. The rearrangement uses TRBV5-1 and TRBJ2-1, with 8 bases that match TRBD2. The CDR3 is CASSLAPMGSGRWEQFF. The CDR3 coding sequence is TGCGCCAGCAGCTTGGCACCGATGGGGAGCGGGAGATGGGAGCAGTTCTTC.